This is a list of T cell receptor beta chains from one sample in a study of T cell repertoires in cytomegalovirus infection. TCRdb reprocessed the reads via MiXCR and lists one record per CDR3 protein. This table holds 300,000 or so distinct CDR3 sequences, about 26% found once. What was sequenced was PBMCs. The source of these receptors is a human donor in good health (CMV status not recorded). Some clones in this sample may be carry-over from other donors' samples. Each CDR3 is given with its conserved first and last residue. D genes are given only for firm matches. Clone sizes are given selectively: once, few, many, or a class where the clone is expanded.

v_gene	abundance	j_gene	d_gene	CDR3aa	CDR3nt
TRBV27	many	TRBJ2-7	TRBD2	CASSLGGTTYEQYF	TGTGCCAGCAGTTTAGGAGGGACTACCTACGAGCAGTACTTC
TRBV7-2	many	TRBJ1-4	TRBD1	CASSSRQGGGEKLFF	TGTGCCAGCAGCTCGAGACAGGGGGGGGGGGAAAAACTGTTTTTT
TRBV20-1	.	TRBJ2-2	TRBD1	CSATTGATGELFF	TGCAGTGCAACGACAGGGGCCACCGGGGAGCTGTTTTTT
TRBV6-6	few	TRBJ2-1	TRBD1	CASSPPGQGPNEQFF	TGTGCCAGCAGTCCCCCGGGACAGGGGCCTAATGAGCAGTTCTTC
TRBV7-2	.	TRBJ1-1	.	CASSPSPAHTEAFF	TGTGCCAGCAGCCCAAGTCCTGCCCACACTGAAGCTTTCTTT
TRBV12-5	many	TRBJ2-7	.	CASGFTSTTYEQYF	TGTGCTAGTGGTTTTACGTCTACCACCTACGAGCAGTACTTC
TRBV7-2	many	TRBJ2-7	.	CASSLQRSDYEQYF	TGTGCCAGCAGCTTACAACGGTCGGACTACGAGCAGTACTTC
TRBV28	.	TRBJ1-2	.	CASRSDSNYGYTF	TGTGCCAGCAGATCCGACAGTAACTATGGCTACACCTTC
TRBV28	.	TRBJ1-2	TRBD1	CASTLGTDYGHTF	TGTGCCAGCACCCTCGGGACAGATTATGGCCACACCTTC
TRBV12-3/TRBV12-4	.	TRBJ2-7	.	CASSRTRSYEQYF	TGTGCCAGCAGCCGAACTAGATCCTACGAGCAGTACTTC
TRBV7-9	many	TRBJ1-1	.	CASSLVSWGRGTEAFF	TGTGCCAGCAGCTTAGTGAGCTGGGGAAGAGGCACTGAAGCTTTCTTT
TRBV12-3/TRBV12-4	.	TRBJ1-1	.	CASEGSLNTEAFF	TGTGCCAGCGAAGGCAGCTTGAACACTGAAGCTTTCTTT
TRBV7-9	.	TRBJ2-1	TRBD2	CATTSGGLPMGQFF	TGTGCCACCACTAGCGGGGGCCTCCCGATGGGGCAGTTCTTC
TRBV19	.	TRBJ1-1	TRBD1	CASSIFGTAMGTEAFF	TGTGCCAGTAGTATATTTGGGACAGCGATGGGTACTGAAGCTTTCTTT
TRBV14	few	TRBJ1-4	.	CASSQHPWSTGKLFF	TGTGCCAGCAGCCAGCATCCCTGGTCGACGGGGAAACTGTTTTTT
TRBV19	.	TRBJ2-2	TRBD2	CASTPASGRAGNTGELFF	TGTGCCAGTACCCCGGCTAGCGGGAGGGCAGGGAACACCGGGGAGCTGTTTTTT
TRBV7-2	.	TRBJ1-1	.	CASSRRVGAEAFF	TGTGCCAGCAGCCGCAGGGTTGGCGCTGAAGCTTTCTTT
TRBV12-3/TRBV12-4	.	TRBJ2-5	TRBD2	CASSYSGRGETQYF	TGTGCCAGCAGTTACAGCGGGAGAGGCGAGACCCAGTACTTC
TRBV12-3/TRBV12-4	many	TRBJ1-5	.	CATNSGLDNQPQHF	TGTGCCACCAATTCGGGATTAGACAATCAGCCCCAGCATTTT
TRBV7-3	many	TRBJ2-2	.	CASSLRAFASPQGELFF	TGTGCCAGCAGCCTAAGGGCGTTCGCTAGCCCCCAAGGGGAGCTGTTTTTT
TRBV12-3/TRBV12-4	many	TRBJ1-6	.	CASSPGVGGYSPLHF	TGTGCCAGCAGTCCCGGGGTCGGGGGATATTCACCCCTCCACTTT
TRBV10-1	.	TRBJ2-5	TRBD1	CASSEGQGVETQYF	TGCGCCAGCAGTGAGGGGCAGGGGGTCGAGACCCAGTACTTC
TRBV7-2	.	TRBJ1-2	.	CASSSRTRSRNADGYTF	TGTGCCAGCAGCTCACGGACGCGATCGAGGAACGCGGATGGCTACACCTTC
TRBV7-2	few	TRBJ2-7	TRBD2	CASSVGLDYEQYF	TGTGCCAGCAGCGTCGGACTAGATTACGAGCAGTACTTC
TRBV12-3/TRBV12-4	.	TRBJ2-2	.	CASSPLTGLNTGELFF	TGTGCCAGCAGTCCCTTGACAGGACTGAACACCGGGGAGCTGTTTTTT
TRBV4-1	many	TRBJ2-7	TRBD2	CASSDRGRVAGGGEQYF	TGCGCCAGCAGCGATAGGGGGCGCGTAGCGGGAGGAGGTGAGCAGTACTTC
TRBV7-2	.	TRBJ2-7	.	CANSLAPSYEQYF	TGTGCCAACAGCTTAGCCCCCTCCTACGAGCAGTACTTC
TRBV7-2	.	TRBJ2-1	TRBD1	CASSLWTGGNEQFF	TGTGCCAGCAGCTTATGGACAGGGGGTAATGAGCAGTTCTTC
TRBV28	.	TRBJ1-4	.	CASRSHGTNEKLFF	TGTGCCAGCAGGTCACACGGAACTAATGAAAAACTGTTTTTT
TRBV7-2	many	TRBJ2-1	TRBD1	CASSLDFQGAIHNEQFF	TGTGCCAGCAGCTTAGATTTCCAGGGGGCTATTCACAATGAGCAGTTCTTC
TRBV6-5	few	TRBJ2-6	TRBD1	CASRWTGEFQSNVLTF	TGTGCCAGCAGGTGGACAGGGGAGTTTCAGTCCAACGTCCTGACTTTC
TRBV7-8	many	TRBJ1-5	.	CASSFERDQPQHF	TGTGCCAGCAGCTTTGAGAGGGATCAGCCCCAGCATTTT
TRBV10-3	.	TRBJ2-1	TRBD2	CAISVSSGSRNEQFF	TGTGCCATCAGTGTTTCTAGCGGGAGTAGGAATGAGCAGTTCTTC
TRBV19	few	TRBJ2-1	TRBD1	CASSVADRVVYNEQFF	TGTGCCAGTAGTGTCGCGGACAGGGTGGTCTACAATGAGCAGTTCTTC
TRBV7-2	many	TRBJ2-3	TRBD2	CASRRGGGGDTQYF	TGTGCCAGCCGCCGTGGCGGGGGAGGAGATACGCAGTATTTT
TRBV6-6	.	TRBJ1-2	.	CASSYSGGADGYTF	TGTGCCAGCAGTTACTCGGGGGGGGCGGATGGCTACACCTTC
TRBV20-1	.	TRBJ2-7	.	CSASIWGEQYF	TGCAGTGCTAGTATATGGGGCGAGCAGTACTTC
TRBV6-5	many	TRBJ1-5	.	CATRDLSSAGNQPQHF	TGTGCCACCCGGGACTTATCTTCGGCTGGCAATCAGCCCCAGCATTTT
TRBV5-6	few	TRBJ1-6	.	CASSLDPGSNSPLHF	TGTGCCAGCAGCTTGGATCCGGGTTCTAATTCACCCCTCCACTTT
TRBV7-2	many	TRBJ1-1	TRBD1	CASSPIDRGAFF	TGTGCCAGCAGCCCCATAGACAGGGGAGCTTTCTTT
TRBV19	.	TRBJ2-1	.	CASRKRDEQFF	TGTGCCAGTAGAAAGAGGGATGAGCAGTTCTTC
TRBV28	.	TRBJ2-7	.	CAITQRRGPSYEQYF	TGTGCCATAACGCAGCGGCGGGGCCCCTCCTACGAGCAGTACTTC
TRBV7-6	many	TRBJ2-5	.	CASSSGNQETQYF	TGTGCCAGCAGCTCGGGGAATCAAGAGACCCAGTACTTC
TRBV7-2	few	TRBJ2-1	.	CASSATGYNEQFF	TGTGCCAGCAGCGCAACAGGGTACAATGAGCAGTTCTTC
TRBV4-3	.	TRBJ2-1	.	CASSQDPPQLSYNEQFF	TGCGCCAGCAGCCAAGATCCCCCACAGCTCTCCTACAATGAGCAGTTCTTC
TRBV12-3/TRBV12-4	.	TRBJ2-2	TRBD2	CASSLEAGANNGELFF	TGTGCCAGCAGTTTAGAAGCGGGAGCGAACAACGGGGAGCTGTTTTTT
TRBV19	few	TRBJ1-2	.	CASSITGGVTGYTF	TGTGCCAGTAGTATTACAGGCGGGGTCACCGGCTACACCTTC
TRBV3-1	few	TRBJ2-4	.	CASSQAPNRNIQYF	TGTGCCAGCAGCCAAGCCCCCAACCGGAACATTCAGTACTTC
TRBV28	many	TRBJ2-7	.	CASRQTSSLEQYF	TGTGCCAGCAGACAAACTTCCTCTCTCGAGCAGTACTTC
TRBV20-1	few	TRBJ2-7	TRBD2	CSASATGTSASYEQYF	TGCAGTGCTAGTGCCACTGGGACTAGCGCATCCTACGAGCAGTACTTC
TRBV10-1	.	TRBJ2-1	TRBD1	CASSQGAPVNEQFF	TGCGCCAGCAGCCAGGGGGCCCCGGTGAATGAGCAGTTCTTC
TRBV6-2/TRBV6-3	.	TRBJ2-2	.	CASIRGTENTGELFF	TGTGCCAGCATAAGGGGGACGGAGAACACCGGGGAGCTGTTTTTT
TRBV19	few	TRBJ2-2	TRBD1	CASRIIGTGNTGELFF	TGTGCCAGTAGAATCATCGGGACAGGAAACACCGGGGAGCTGTTTTTT
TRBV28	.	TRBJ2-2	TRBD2	CASSLYRLAGAGELFF	TGTGCCAGCAGTTTGTATCGGCTAGCGGGAGCCGGGGAGCTGTTTTTT
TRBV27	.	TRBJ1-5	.	CASSHHAGGNQPQHF	TGTGCCAGCAGTCACCATGCGGGGGGCAATCAGCCCCAGCATTTT